The T cell receptor (beta chain) under discussion was sequenced for a study of OX40 agonist ivuxolimab in advanced cancers. Points from the study as a whole: Some nonresponders also had low normalized T-cell clonal expansion.

The table came from immunoSEQ multiplex PCR; TCRdb's copy has only in-frame clones and leaves some out. The sample contains fewer than 85,000 clones, around four fifths of which appear only once. In regard to this clone: The antigen remains unidentified.

The germline V gene has CDR1 SGHTA and CDR2 FQGTGA. CDR3 length: 13 amino acids. The V end lost 3 bases, the J end lost 2 bases, and 7 bases lay between the germline ends. This receptor was identified in an adult with an advanced solid tumor such as melanoma, head and neck, liver or kidney cancer. Sequenced material: CD4+ or CD8+ T cells sorted from blood, taken in a trial of the OX40 agonist ivuxolimab. The chain carries TRBV7-3 and TRBJ1-1; D ambiguous. CDR3 sequence: CASSFLANTEAFF. CDR3 bases: TGTGCCAGCAGCTTCCTAGCCAACACTGAAGCTTTCTTT.